Shown below are 8 T cell receptor beta chains from a single sample sequenced in a study of cytomegalovirus exposure and HLA in healthy donors. Use of 60 Vbeta and 13 Jbeta primers characterized the PCR. Produced via immunoSEQ multiplex PCR; TCRdb's table is partial and in-frame only. Among about 160,000 clones listed, approximately 78% were seen once. Sample: PBMCs. The receptors were sampled from a male donor in good health and CMV-seronegative.

The gene calls are TRBV4-3 and TRBJ1-4; perhaps TRBD1 as D (6 bases). The CDR3 has 14 residues. Germline CDR1 and CDR2: LGHNA and YSLEER. The V end was cut by 3 bases, the J end by 5 bases, with 10 bases between. The CDR3 DNA is TGCGCCAGCAGCCACCGGGACAAAAATGAAAAACTGTTTTTT. Protein product: CASSHRDKNEKLFF.

This sequence joins TRBV18 and TRBJ1-1, with D possibly matching TRBD1 (5 bases). Looked up from germline, CDR1 is KGHSH and CDR2 is LQKENI. This CDR3 spans 13 amino acids. V gave up 3 bases and J gave up 5 bases, with 10 bases separating them. For the CDR3, the DNA is TGTGCCAGCTCACCCATGGGGGGTACTGAAGCTTTCTTT. Protein sequence: CASSPMGGTEAFF.

This chain links TRBV4-1 with TRBJ2-5; 12 nucleotides agree with TRBD2. The CDR3 sequence is 16 residues long. Per germline, CDR1 MGHRA and CDR2 YSYEKL. Trimming at V came to 1 base and at J to 1 base, leaving 1 base not matched to a gene. DNA for the CDR3: TGCGCCAGCAGCCAAGGACTAGCGGGGGCCCAAGAGACCCAGTACTTC. Translating it yields CASSQGLAGAQETQYF.

The table lists this clone with a count of one. V gene TRBV29-1 combines with J gene TRBJ2-7, with D possibly TRBD2 on 6 matching bases. The germline V gene encodes CDR1 SQVTM and CDR2 ANQGSEA. This CDR3 region has 13 residues. The V gene lost 4 bases and the J gene lost 3 bases, with 13 bases spanning the gap. The CDR3 region is CSVGRGLVYEQYF. CDR3 DNA: TGCAGCGTTGGGCGGGGCTTAGTCTACGAGCAGTACTTC.

The chain combines TRBV5-1 with TRBJ2-3, with a weak D call TRBD2 (5 bases). This CDR3 contains 15 residues. Germline CDR1 and CDR2: SGHRS and YFSETQ. With 2 bases removed from V and 1 base from J, the gap between germline ends came to 11 bases. DNA of the CDR3: TGCGCCAGCAGCTTTCTCCGGGGTGGCACAGATACGCAGTATTTT. This codes for CASSFLRGGTDTQYF.

The rearrangement links TRBV4-3 to TRBJ2-2; TRBD2 matches 9 bases. V shed 1 base, J shed 1 base, and the junction held 4 bases outside the gene matches. This CDR3 spans 17 amino acids. The germline gives CDR1 LGHNA, CDR2 YSLEER. The CDR3 nucleotides are TGCGCCAGCAGCCAAGCCTCACTAGCGGGGAACACCGGGGAGCTGTTTTTT. Translating gives CASSQASLAGNTGELFF.

V is TRBV4-1 and J is TRBJ2-1; TRBD2 matches 11 bases. V was pared by 5 bases and J by 9 bases, with 9 bases of the junction left unmatched. The CDR3 runs to 15 residues. Germline lookup yields CDR1 MGHRA and CDR2 YSYEKL. CDR3 DNA: TGCGCCAGCAGCTATAATAGCGGGGGGGCCAGTGAGCAGTTCTTC. The encoded protein is CASSYNSGGASEQFF.

The rearrangement joins TRBV7-6 to TRBJ2-1, with a possible D match to TRBD2 (6 bases). The ends were cut back, 6 bases at V and 0 bases at J, with 18 bases in the middle. Germline values: CDR1 SGHVS, CDR2 FNYEAQ. The CDR3 is made up of 17 amino acids. CDR3 in DNA: TGTGCCAGCAGTTCAGCCCTTGAGACTAGCTCCTACAATGAGCAGTTCTTC. It is translated as CASSSALETSSYNEQFF.